This passage covers 5 T cell receptor beta chains from one sample sequenced in a study of cytomegalovirus exposure and HLA in healthy donors. Some clones are missing from TCRdb's copy, which holds only in-frame ones; the method was immunoSEQ multiplex PCR. The data show 100,000 to 150,000 clones, approximately 95% seen once. Material: PBMCs. These receptor sequences come from a man aged 18 to 30 in good health and CMV-seronegative.

The chain uses TRBV6-6 and TRBJ2-3; possible D gene TRBD1, 6 bases. The CDR3 extends over 14 amino acids. V lost 0 bases to trimming and J lost 4 bases, with 8 bases between them. Germline CDR1 MNHNY, CDR2 SVGAGI (reference sequence). The CDR3 region is CASSYSNRADTQYF. The CDR3 nucleotides read TGTGCCAGCAGTTACTCGAACAGGGCAGATACGCAGTATTTT.

The V call is TRBV14, the J call TRBJ1-1; the match to TRBD1 covers 8 bases. J lost 2 bases, V lost 0 bases, and 5 bases had no gene match. The CDR3 is 16 residues long. Per germline, CDR1 SGHDN and CDR2 FVKESK. CDR3 nucleotide sequence: TGTGCCAGCAGCCAAGATCTCGGGACAGGAAACACTGAAGCTTTCTTT. It encodes CASSQDLGTGNTEAFF.

This chain uses TRBV7-6 with TRBJ1-2, with D uncertain. The V end was cut by 7 bases, the J end by 2 bases, with 8 bases between. Germline values: CDR1 SGHVS, CDR2 FNYEAQ. The CDR3 totals 12 residues. In DNA form, the CDR3 reads TGTGCCAGCATAGCGGGGAACTATGGCTACACCTTC. Translating it yields CASIAGNYGYTF.

The J gene is TRBJ2-7, the V gene TRBV13; perhaps TRBD1 as D (6 bases). This CDR3 is built from 14 residues. V was shortened by 1 base and J by 5 bases, with 12 bases between the two germline ends. CDR1 PRHDT and CDR2 FYEKMQ come from the germline V gene (reference sequence). The chain's CDR3 is CASSLEQGSHEQYF. The CDR3 bases are TGTGCCAGCAGCTTAGAACAGGGTTCCCACGAGCAGTACTTC.

The gene calls are TRBV5-4 and TRBJ2-1, with 12 bases aligning to TRBD2. Looked up from germline, CDR1 is SGHNT and CDR2 is YYREEE (reference sequence). V shed 0 bases, J shed 9 bases, and the junction held 10 bases outside the gene matches. This CDR3 spans 17 amino acids. The CDR3 coding sequence is TGTGCCAGCAGCTTGGCTAAGCCTAGCGGGAGGGCCAGTGAGCAGTTCTTC. It encodes CASSLAKPSGRASEQFF.